The 13 T cell receptor beta chains given below trace back to one sample, sequenced in a study of T cell responses to AZD1222 COVID-19 vaccine. The table came from immunoSEQ multiplex PCR; TCRdb's copy has only in-frame clones and leaves some out. The table includes 150,000 to 200,000 clones, 91% detected once. Sequencing was performed on peripheral blood, taken 28 days after the second AZD1222 dose. The receptors come from an adult who received the AZD1222 COVID-19 vaccine.

This clone was recorded once. The chain is built from TRBV12-3 or TRBV12-4 and TRBJ2-3; maybe TRBD2 (6 bases). The CDR3 is 12 residues long. The V end was cut by 7 bases, the J end by 3 bases, with 8 bases between. The chain's CDR3 is CASTLATDTQYF. The CDR3 bases are TGTGCCAGCACACTAGCAACAGATACGCAGTATTTT.

The chain uses TRBV19 and TRBJ1-4; D remains unclear. Germline CDR1 is LNHDA and CDR2 is SQIVND (reference sequence). The CDR3 extends over 14 amino acids. With 2 bases removed from V and 7 bases from J, the gap between germline ends came to 11 bases. CDR3 amino acids: CASSITPAGEKLFF. CDR3 nucleotide sequence: TGTGCCAGTAGTATAACGCCGGCAGGTGAAAAACTGTTTTTT.

J is TRBJ1-2 and V is TRBV28; no clear D gene. V shed 7 bases and J shed 4 bases, with 16 bases lying between them. Per the germline V gene, CDR1 is MDHEN and CDR2 is SYDVKM. CDR3 length: 14 amino acids. The chain's CDR3 is CASTGSVVSYGYTF. CDR3 bases: TGTGCCAGCACCGGCAGCGTGGTCTCCTATGGCTACACCTTC.

The V gene is TRBV18, the J gene TRBJ1-5; a possible D gene is TRBD1 (6 bases). CDR1 and CDR2 (germline): KGHSH, LQKENI. This CDR3 is built from 15 residues. The V end lost 2 bases, the J end lost 6 bases, and 14 bases lay between the germline ends. CDR3 nucleotide sequence: TGTGCCAGCTCACCAAAGAGGGGGGAGACTCAGCCCCAGCATTTT. Its protein is CASSPKRGETQPQHF. Combining the CDR3 with reference TRBV18 and TRBJ1-5 gives the whole variable domain NAGVMQNPRHLVRRRGQEARLRCSPMKGHSHVYWYRQLPEEGLKFMVYLQKENIIDESGMPKERFSAEFPKEGPSILRIQQVVRGDSAAYFCASSPKRGETQPQHFGDGTRLSIL.

The genes are TRBV6-2 or TRBV6-3 and TRBJ2-5; TRBD2 matches 14 bases. V gave up 6 bases and J gave up 5 bases; unmatched junction bases: 8. The CDR3 has 16 residues. Germline-derived CDR1 and CDR2 are MNHEY and SVGEGT. CDR3: CASSHLTSGRVETQYF. The CDR3 DNA sequence: TGTGCCAGCAGCCACTTGACTAGCGGGAGGGTGGAGACCCAGTACTTC.

The V and J genes are TRBV10-3 and TRBJ2-1; a possible D gene is TRBD1 (6 bases). This CDR3 region has 16 residues. Trimming stripped 0 bases from V and 3 bases from J, with 12 bases between. The V gene's germline CDR1 is ENHRY and CDR2 SYGVKD. CDR3 bases: TGTGCCATCAGTGAGTCGGGTCAGGGGTACTACAATGAGCAGTTCTTC. Its translation: CAISESGQGYYNEQFF.

This chain uses TRBV11-1 with TRBJ1-1; D gene unclear. This CDR3 has 15 residues. V lost 1 base and J 1 base, leaving 10 bases between the germline ends. Germline V gene sequence: CDR1 SGHAT, CDR2 FQDESV (reference sequence). The CDR3 sequence: CASSLDWDGNTEAFF. As DNA, the CDR3 is TGTGCCAGCAGCTTAGACTGGGATGGGAACACTGAAGCTTTCTTT.

The gene calls are TRBV5-1 and TRBJ1-2, with D possibly TRBD1 on 6 matching bases. The length of the CDR3 is 12 residues. Germline assignment: CDR1 SGHRS and CDR2 YFSETQ. V was clipped by 4 bases and J by 7 bases, with 11 bases between them. CDR3 coding DNA: TGCGCCAGCAGCACACAGGGTGGTGGCTACACCTTC. Its protein is CASSTQGGGYTF.

The rearrangement uses TRBV9 and TRBJ2-7; no definite D call. Per germline, CDR1 SGDLS and CDR2 YYNGEE. Trimming took 0 bases from V and 2 from J, leaving 12 bases between them. The CDR3 is 15 amino acids. CDR3 bases: TGTGCCAGCAGCGTAGGCGGCGTCGCCACCTACGAGCAGTACTTC. This translates into CASSVGGVATYEQYF.

The genes are TRBV27 and TRBJ2-1; perhaps D is TRBD1 or TRBD2 (5 bases each). The germline V gene has CDR1 MNHEY and CDR2 SMNVEV (reference sequence). V lost 1 base and J lost 10, with 5 bases in between. The CDR3 contains 11 residues. The CDR3 here is CASSLWGEQFF. In nucleotides, the CDR3 is TGTGCCAGCAGTTTATGGGGGGAGCAGTTCTTC.

V is TRBV28 and J is TRBJ2-7; 9 nucleotides agree with TRBD2. The ends lost 5 bases at V and 3 bases at J; junction bases unmatched: 8. CDR3 length: 15 amino acids. CDR1 MDHEN and CDR2 SYDVKM come from the germline V gene. The CDR3 is CASSGSSGAFYEQYF. CDR3 DNA: TGTGCCAGCAGTGGTTCTAGCGGGGCCTTCTACGAGCAGTACTTC.

This chain joins TRBV4-1 and TRBJ2-7; 9 positions agree with TRBD2. The CDR3 sequence is 18 residues long. V lost 1 base, J lost 4 bases, and 14 bases stayed unmatched. Germline CDR1 is MGHRA and CDR2 is YSYEKL. DNA of the CDR3: TGCGCCAGCAGCCAAGTGAGAACTAGCGGGCTACTATTGTACGAGCAGTACTTC. Protein product: CASSQVRTSGLLLYEQYF.

The chain uses TRBV9 and TRBJ1-4, with 9 bases fitting TRBD1. The length of the CDR3 is 15 residues. V shed 0 bases and J 7 bases; nucleotides not matched to a gene: 4. Germline CDR1 is SGDLS and CDR2 is YYNGEE. The CDR3 region has the DNA TGTGCCAGCAGCGTAGCGGGACAGGGTAGTGAAAAACTGTTTTTT. Encoded protein: CASSVAGQGSEKLFF.